The clone carrying this T cell receptor beta chain was seen a few times. Its cognate antigen is unknown. The CDR3 extends over 12 amino acids. The V and J ends lost 5 bases and 4 bases respectively, with 9 bases between them. This sample was included in a study of T-cell memory formation after mild COVID-19. Study at large: Clustering of TCRs was largely donor specific. General study findings and limits: Nothing showed for sure that second-wave clones peaking on day 37 were SARS-CoV-2 specific. CD4+ contracting clones lay mainly in CM and EM, CD8+ ones in EMRA. Pre-infection memory contained some responding clones, which suggested that cross-reactive memory had joined.

TCRdb processed the 5' RACE reads anew with MiXCR; each CDR3 protein has one entry. The data show roughly 80,000 distinct CDR3 sequences, roughly 25% seen once. The chain uses TRBV12-3 or TRBV12-4 and TRBJ2-7; D is unresolved. Sequences were obtained from PBMCs or a T cell subset sorted from them (not recorded which). This TCR derives from a young man who had mild COVID-19 (a few samples of this study predate the infection). Cell type and time point are not known. In DNA form, the CDR3 reads TGTGCCAGCAGTACGTGGGATTACGAGCAGTACTTC. It is translated as CASSTWDYEQYF.